What follows is one T cell receptor (beta chain) and its context. Its cognate antigen is unknown. One end of the junction does not line up with germline, which may come from a read error. The data were taken from a study of T cell responses to AZD1222 COVID-19 vaccine. At the level of the study: Investigators merged groups given second doses at roughly 4 or roughly 12 weeks.

Profiled with immunoSEQ multiplex PCR; TCRdb holds only in-frame clones, not every one. The data contain tens of thousands of clones, more than 75% of them singletons. Study observations and caveats: Donor demographics were predominantly white British with a female majority; clonal diversity may be underestimated. Targets within unmutated variant regions were reportedly found for nearly half of spike-specific TCRs.

Germline assignment: CDR1 MDHEN and CDR2 SYDVKM. This CDR3 contains 12 residues. The genes are TRBV28 and TRBJ2-1; 8 bases are shared with TRBD2. The input for sequencing was peripheral blood, taken on day 0 of AZD1222 vaccination. The clonotype originates from an adult in good health. CDR3 nucleotide sequence: TGTGCCAGCACCCCGGGAACGGGAGGGCCGGTCTTC. Translation: CASTPGTGGPVF.